The rows below give T cell receptor beta chains drawn from one sample of a study of shared clonotypes between healthy human individuals. Only in-frame clones appear in the TCRdb table, and some are missing; sequencing was by immunoSEQ multiplex PCR. The data hold some 680,000 clones, with approximately 73% observed a single time. Sequences were obtained from memory CD4+ T cells sorted from blood. The receptors come from a woman aged 25 to 39 in good health. Both conserved end residues are part of each CDR3. The order of the fields is CDR3 DNA, CDR3 protein, V gene, clone size, J gene, D gene. The D gene is left open where the match is weak. Clone size appears in some rows only: once, few, many, or a class for an expanded clone.

cdr3_nt: TGCGCCAGCAGCCGGACAGACCAAGAGACCCAGTACTTC; cdr3_aa: CASSRTDQETQYF; v_call: TRBV5-1; clone_size: many; j_call: TRBJ2-5; d_call: -
cdr3_nt: TGCAGCGTGAAGGACCCGCTTAGCGGGAGGGCCTACGAGCAGTACTTC; cdr3_aa: CSVKDPLSGRAYEQYF; v_call: TRBV29-1; clone_size: -; j_call: TRBJ2-7; d_call: TRBD2
cdr3_nt: TGTGCCATCGGGGGGACTAGCGGGAGTGATACCGGGGAGCTGTTTTTT; cdr3_aa: CAIGGTSGSDTGELFF; v_call: TRBV10-3; clone_size: -; j_call: TRBJ2-2; d_call: TRBD2
cdr3_nt: TGTGCCAGCAGTTACCAAGACAGTACTGAAGCTTTCTTT; cdr3_aa: CASSYQDSTEAFF; v_call: TRBV6-5; clone_size: -; j_call: TRBJ1-1; d_call: -
cdr3_nt: TGTGCCAGTACCTGGGGCGCCGAGGGCACTGAAGCTTTCTTT; cdr3_aa: CASTWGAEGTEAFF; v_call: TRBV19; clone_size: -; j_call: TRBJ1-1; d_call: -
cdr3_nt: TGCGCCAGCAGCCAAGAACTTAGGAACAGGGAAGGAAGAGATACGCAGTATTTT; cdr3_aa: CASSQELRNREGRDTQYF; v_call: TRBV4-1; clone_size: -; j_call: TRBJ2-3; d_call: -
cdr3_nt: TGTGCCAGCGGGATCGAAGAGGGCTACTACAATGAGCAGTTCTTC; cdr3_aa: CASGIEEGYYNEQFF; v_call: TRBV6-1; clone_size: once; j_call: TRBJ2-1; d_call: -
cdr3_nt: TGTGCCAGCAGTGACTCCGGAACAAATCAGCCCCAGCATTTT; cdr3_aa: CASSDSGTNQPQHF; v_call: TRBV6-4; clone_size: -; j_call: TRBJ1-5; d_call: -
cdr3_nt: TGTGCCAGCTCGGGTCTATCTCCCGGGAGGGCCCAGGACACCGGGGAGCTGTTTTTT; cdr3_aa: CASSGLSPGRAQDTGELFF; v_call: TRBV18; clone_size: -; j_call: TRBJ2-2; d_call: TRBD2
cdr3_nt: TGTGCCACCAGTCGTCGGACTAGCGGGGCCTTGTACTTC; cdr3_aa: CATSRRTSGALYF; v_call: TRBV15; clone_size: -; j_call: TRBJ2-7; d_call: TRBD2
cdr3_nt: TGTGCCAGCAGTGAACTAGGCCTGCAGTACTTC; cdr3_aa: CASSELGLQYF; v_call: TRBV25-1; clone_size: -; j_call: TRBJ2-5; d_call: -
cdr3_nt: TGCGCCAGCAGCTTGGTAGCGGGCCCAACCTCCTACGAGCAGTACTTC; cdr3_aa: CASSLVAGPTSYEQYF; v_call: TRBV5-1; clone_size: -; j_call: TRBJ2-7; d_call: TRBD2
cdr3_nt: TGTGCCAGTAGTACCCGACAGACTACCTCCTATGGCTACACCTTC; cdr3_aa: CASSTRQTTSYGYTF; v_call: TRBV19; clone_size: -; j_call: TRBJ1-2; d_call: -
cdr3_nt: TGCAGCGTTGAGTCACTCTCCTACAATGAGCAGTTCTTC; cdr3_aa: CSVESLSYNEQFF; v_call: TRBV29-1; clone_size: -; j_call: TRBJ2-1; d_call: -
cdr3_nt: TGTGCCAGCAGTTACTCGTACAGGTTCACCGGGGAGCTGTTTTTT; cdr3_aa: CASSYSYRFTGELFF; v_call: TRBV6-5; clone_size: -; j_call: TRBJ2-2; d_call: -
cdr3_nt: TGTGCCAGCAGCCAGGCCGGCCAATGGCAGCCCCAGCATTTT; cdr3_aa: CASSQAGQWQPQHF; v_call: TRBV5-5; clone_size: few; j_call: TRBJ1-5; d_call: -
cdr3_nt: TGTGCCAGCAGTCATTATGGCACTGAAGCTTTCTTT; cdr3_aa: CASSHYGTEAFF; v_call: TRBV7-2; clone_size: -; j_call: TRBJ1-1; d_call: -
cdr3_nt: TGTGCCAGCAGCGATACCGGGACAGACAACTATGGCTACACCTTC; cdr3_aa: CASSDTGTDNYGYTF; v_call: TRBV7-9; clone_size: -; j_call: TRBJ1-2; d_call: TRBD1
cdr3_nt: TGCGCCAGCAGCCCGATACAGGGGTCGGACATTCAGTACTTC; cdr3_aa: CASSPIQGSDIQYF; v_call: TRBV5-1; clone_size: -; j_call: TRBJ2-4; d_call: TRBD1
cdr3_nt: TGTGCCAGCAGTGAATTGGACCCCACCTACTACGAGCAGTACTTC; cdr3_aa: CASSELDPTYYEQYF; v_call: TRBV2; clone_size: -; j_call: TRBJ2-7; d_call: -
cdr3_nt: TGTGCCAGCAGTGAAAGGCCGGGAAGGGAGCAGTACTTC; cdr3_aa: CASSERPGREQYF; v_call: TRBV6-1; clone_size: -; j_call: TRBJ2-7; d_call: -
cdr3_nt: TGTGCCAGCAGCTCCCCCTACAATGAGCAGTTCTTC; cdr3_aa: CASSSPYNEQFF; v_call: TRBV7-6; clone_size: -; j_call: TRBJ2-1; d_call: -
cdr3_nt: TGTGCCAGCAGCTGGGGGACAGGGGGACGCGCTGAAGCTTTCTTT; cdr3_aa: CASSWGTGGRAEAFF; v_call: TRBV7-9; clone_size: -; j_call: TRBJ1-1; d_call: TRBD1
cdr3_nt: TGTGCCAGCAGTTTATCGGGACAGGGAAATTCACCCCTCCACTTT; cdr3_aa: CASSLSGQGNSPLHF; v_call: TRBV27; clone_size: -; j_call: TRBJ1-6; d_call: TRBD1
cdr3_nt: TGTGCCAGCAGTTACCCCGGCGGAAACACCATATATTTT; cdr3_aa: CASSYPGGNTIYF; v_call: TRBV7-2; clone_size: few; j_call: TRBJ1-3; d_call: -
cdr3_nt: TGTGCCAGCCGGACCCCAGGGTTCCAGAACACTGAAGCTTTCTTT; cdr3_aa: CASRTPGFQNTEAFF; v_call: TRBV28; clone_size: -; j_call: TRBJ1-1; d_call: -
cdr3_nt: TGTGCCAGCAGCTTATCTATCTGGAGATCTCCGAGGACCGGGGAGCTGTTTTTT; cdr3_aa: CASSLSIWRSPRTGELFF; v_call: TRBV7-9; clone_size: -; j_call: TRBJ2-2; d_call: -
cdr3_nt: TGCGCCAGCAGCCAAGTACCCTTAGGGAGCGGTAGCACAGATACGCAGTATTTT; cdr3_aa: CASSQVPLGSGSTDTQYF; v_call: TRBV4-1; clone_size: -; j_call: TRBJ2-3; d_call: -
cdr3_nt: TGCGCCAGCAGCCAACAGAGGGGCTCCTACAATGAGCAGTTCTTC; cdr3_aa: CASSQQRGSYNEQFF; v_call: TRBV4-1; clone_size: -; j_call: TRBJ2-1; d_call: -
cdr3_nt: TGTGCCTGGAGTGTGGGGGGCCCCACAGATACGCAGTATTTT; cdr3_aa: CAWSVGGPTDTQYF; v_call: TRBV30; clone_size: -; j_call: TRBJ2-3; d_call: -
cdr3_nt: TGTGCCAGCAGTTTCACTCTGGCGGGCCTCTCCTACGAGCAGTACTTC; cdr3_aa: CASSFTLAGLSYEQYF; v_call: TRBV28; clone_size: -; j_call: TRBJ2-7; d_call: -
cdr3_nt: TGCGCCAGCAGCTTGCAGGGGGCATATACGCAGTATTTT; cdr3_aa: CASSLQGAYTQYF; v_call: TRBV5-1; clone_size: -; j_call: TRBJ2-3; d_call: TRBD1
cdr3_nt: TGTGCCACCAGCCGGGACAGACCGCTTAGCACAGATACGCAGTATTTT; cdr3_aa: CATSRDRPLSTDTQYF; v_call: TRBV15; clone_size: -; j_call: TRBJ2-3; d_call: TRBD1
cdr3_nt: TGTGCCAGCTCACCAAGTAGCCCAGGTGGGTCCTACGAGCAGTACTTC; cdr3_aa: CASSPSSPGGSYEQYF; v_call: TRBV18; clone_size: -; j_call: TRBJ2-7; d_call: -
cdr3_nt: TGTGCCATCAGTGGACAGGGGTTTGGAAACACCATATATTTT; cdr3_aa: CAISGQGFGNTIYF; v_call: TRBV10-3; clone_size: -; j_call: TRBJ1-3; d_call: TRBD1
cdr3_nt: TGTGCCAGCAGCATCGGGACAGGGGGCAATGAGCAGTTCTTC; cdr3_aa: CASSIGTGGNEQFF; v_call: TRBV7-7; clone_size: -; j_call: TRBJ2-1; d_call: TRBD1
cdr3_nt: TGTGCCAGCAGCGCACCTTTACAGTACAATGAGCAGTTCTTC; cdr3_aa: CASSAPLQYNEQFF; v_call: TRBV9; clone_size: -; j_call: TRBJ2-1; d_call: -
cdr3_nt: TGCGCCAGCAGCTTGGAAGGGGGACAGGGCTCCTACAATGAGCAGTTCTTC; cdr3_aa: CASSLEGGQGSYNEQFF; v_call: TRBV5-1; clone_size: -; j_call: TRBJ2-1; d_call: TRBD1
cdr3_nt: TGTGCCAGCAGCCCCCTTCTGGGAAGGGCAGATACGCAGTATTTT; cdr3_aa: CASSPLLGRADTQYF; v_call: TRBV7-9; clone_size: -; j_call: TRBJ2-3; d_call: -
cdr3_nt: TGTGCCAGCAGCTCCCGGGACAAGAACACTGAAGCTTTCTTT; cdr3_aa: CASSSRDKNTEAFF; v_call: TRBV5-4; clone_size: -; j_call: TRBJ1-1; d_call: -
cdr3_nt: TGCAGCGTTGCCCCTGGTGACAGAAGCATGGGTGGCTACACCTTC; cdr3_aa: CSVAPGDRSMGGYTF; v_call: TRBV29-1; clone_size: -; j_call: TRBJ1-2; d_call: -
cdr3_nt: TGTGCCAGCAGTGCATCCGGGACAGTGAACTATGGCTACACCTTC; cdr3_aa: CASSASGTVNYGYTF; v_call: TRBV28; clone_size: -; j_call: TRBJ1-2; d_call: TRBD1
cdr3_nt: TGTGCCAGCCGGGGGACTAGGTCCTACGAGCAGTACTTC; cdr3_aa: CASRGTRSYEQYF; v_call: TRBV27; clone_size: -; j_call: TRBJ2-7; d_call: TRBD2
cdr3_nt: TGTGCCAGCAGTCGTATAACAGGGTGGAATGGCTACACCTTC; cdr3_aa: CASSRITGWNGYTF; v_call: TRBV27; clone_size: -; j_call: TRBJ1-2; d_call: -
cdr3_nt: TGTGCCAGCAGCCACAATGTAGGACATAATTCACCCCTCCACTTT; cdr3_aa: CASSHNVGHNSPLHF; v_call: TRBV7-9; clone_size: -; j_call: TRBJ1-6; d_call: -
cdr3_nt: TGTGCCACCAGCAAGATTAGCGGAAACTACGAGCAGTACTTC; cdr3_aa: CATSKISGNYEQYF; v_call: TRBV15; clone_size: many; j_call: TRBJ2-7; d_call: -
cdr3_nt: TGTGCCAGCAGTTACCATGGACAGGGGGGCACAGATACGCAGTATTTT; cdr3_aa: CASSYHGQGGTDTQYF; v_call: TRBV6-6; clone_size: -; j_call: TRBJ2-3; d_call: TRBD1
cdr3_nt: TGTGCCACCAGCAGAGACTTCGAAACGGGGGCGAGCTACGAGCAGTACTTC; cdr3_aa: CATSRDFETGASYEQYF; v_call: TRBV15; clone_size: -; j_call: TRBJ2-7; d_call: -
cdr3_nt: TGTGCCAGCAGTTTGCGGGTGAGGAATGAGCAGTTCTTC; cdr3_aa: CASSLRVRNEQFF; v_call: TRBV27; clone_size: -; j_call: TRBJ2-1; d_call: -
cdr3_nt: TGTGCCAGCAGCCAAGATCTCCGGGACGGCGAGCAGTACTTC; cdr3_aa: CASSQDLRDGEQYF; v_call: TRBV4-2; clone_size: -; j_call: TRBJ2-7; d_call: -
cdr3_nt: TGTGCCACCAGCAGAGATGCGTCCGAAGGCACTGAAGCTTTCTTT; cdr3_aa: CATSRDASEGTEAFF; v_call: TRBV15; clone_size: -; j_call: TRBJ1-1; d_call: -
cdr3_nt: TGCGCCAGCAGCTTGGGAGGACAGGGGAAATTGACTAATGGAAAACTGTTTTTT; cdr3_aa: CASSLGGQGKLTNGKLFF; v_call: TRBV5-1; clone_size: -; j_call: TRBJ1-4; d_call: TRBD1
cdr3_nt: TGTGCCAGCAGTGAATCCAACGGGAGGTATGGCTACACCTTC; cdr3_aa: CASSESNGRYGYTF; v_call: TRBV2; clone_size: few; j_call: TRBJ1-2; d_call: -
cdr3_nt: TGCAGCGTTCTGGGGTCCTACGAGCAGTACTTC; cdr3_aa: CSVLGSYEQYF; v_call: TRBV29-1; clone_size: once; j_call: TRBJ2-7; d_call: -